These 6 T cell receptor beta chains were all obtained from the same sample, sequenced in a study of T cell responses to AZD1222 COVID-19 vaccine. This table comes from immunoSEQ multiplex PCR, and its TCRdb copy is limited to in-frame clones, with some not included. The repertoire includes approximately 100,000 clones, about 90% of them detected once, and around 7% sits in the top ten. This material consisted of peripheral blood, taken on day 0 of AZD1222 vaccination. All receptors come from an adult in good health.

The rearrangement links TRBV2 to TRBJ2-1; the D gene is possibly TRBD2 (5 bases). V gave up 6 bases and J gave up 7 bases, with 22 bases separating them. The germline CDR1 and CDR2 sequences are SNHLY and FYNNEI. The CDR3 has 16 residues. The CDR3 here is CASSALRAAPWNEQFF. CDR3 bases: TGTGCCAGCAGCGCCCTCCGAGCGGCCCCCTGGAATGAGCAGTTCTTC. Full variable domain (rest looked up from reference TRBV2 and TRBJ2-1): EPEVTQTPSHQVTQMGQEVILRCVPISNHLYFYWYRQILGQKVEFLVSFYNNEISEKSEIFDDQFSVERPDGSNFTLKIRSTKLEDSAMYFCASSALRAAPWNEQFFGPGTRLTVL.

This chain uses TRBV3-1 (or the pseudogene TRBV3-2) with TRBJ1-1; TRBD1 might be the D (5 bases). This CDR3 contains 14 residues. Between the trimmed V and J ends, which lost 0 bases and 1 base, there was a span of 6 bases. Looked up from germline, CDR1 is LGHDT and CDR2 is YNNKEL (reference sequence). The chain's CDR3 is CASSQDGQNTEAFF. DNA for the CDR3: TGTGCCAGCAGCCAAGATGGACAGAACACTGAAGCTTTCTTT.

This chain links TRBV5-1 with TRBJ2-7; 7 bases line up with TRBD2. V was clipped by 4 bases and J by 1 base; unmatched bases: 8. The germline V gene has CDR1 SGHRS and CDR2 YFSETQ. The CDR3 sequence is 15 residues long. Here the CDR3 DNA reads TGCGCCAGCAGCGCCCCCAGCGGGGCTTCCTACGAGCAGTACTTC. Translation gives CASSAPSGASYEQYF.

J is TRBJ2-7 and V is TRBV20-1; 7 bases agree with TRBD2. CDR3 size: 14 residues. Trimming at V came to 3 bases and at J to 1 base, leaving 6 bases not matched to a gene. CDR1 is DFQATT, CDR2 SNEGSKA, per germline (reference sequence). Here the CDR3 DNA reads TGCAGTGCTAGTATAGCGGGTTATTCCTACGAGCAGTACTTC. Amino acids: CSASIAGYSYEQYF.

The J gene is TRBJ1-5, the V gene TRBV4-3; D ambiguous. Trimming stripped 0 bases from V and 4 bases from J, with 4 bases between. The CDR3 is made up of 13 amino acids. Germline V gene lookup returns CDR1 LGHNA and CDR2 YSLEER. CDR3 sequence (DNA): TGCGCCAGCAGCCAAGAACGGAATCAGCCCCAGCATTTT. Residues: CASSQERNQPQHF.

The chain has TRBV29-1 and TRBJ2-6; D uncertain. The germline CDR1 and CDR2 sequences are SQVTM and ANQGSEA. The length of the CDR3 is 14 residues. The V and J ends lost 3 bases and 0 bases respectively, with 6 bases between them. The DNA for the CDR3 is TGCAGCGTTGACGGCGGCTCTGGGGCCAACGTCCTGACTTTC. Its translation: CSVDGGSGANVLTF.